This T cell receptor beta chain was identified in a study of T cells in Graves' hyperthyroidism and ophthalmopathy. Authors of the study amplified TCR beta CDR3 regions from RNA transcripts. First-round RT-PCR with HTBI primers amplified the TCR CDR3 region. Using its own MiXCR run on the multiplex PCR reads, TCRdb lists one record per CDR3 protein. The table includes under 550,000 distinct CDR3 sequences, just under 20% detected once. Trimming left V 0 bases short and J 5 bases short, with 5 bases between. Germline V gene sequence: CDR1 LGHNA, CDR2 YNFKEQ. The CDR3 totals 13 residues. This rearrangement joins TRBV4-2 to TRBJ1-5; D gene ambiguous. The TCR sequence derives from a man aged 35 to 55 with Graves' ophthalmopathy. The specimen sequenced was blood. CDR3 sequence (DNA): TGTGCCAGCAGCCAAGATCCGGATCAGCCCCAGCATTTT. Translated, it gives CASSQDPDQPQHF.